Sequencing of this TCR beta chain was carried out in a study of T cells in Graves' hyperthyroidism and ophthalmopathy. About the research overall: Peripheral blood was drawn at first diagnosis, prior to all treatment. General study results and limits: Most clonotypes that expanded in the thyroid above 0.001 also showed up in blood.

Each person with ophthalmopathy scored at least 3 on the Clinical Activity Score, reached NOSPECS grade 4 or higher, and had been ill under 3 months. The length of the CDR3 is 15 residues. Germline lookup yields CDR1 MNHEY and CDR2 SVGAGI. V shed 6 bases and J shed 5 bases, with 19 bases lying between them. What was amplified from RNA transcripts were TCR beta CDR3 regions. HTBI primers were employed in a first-round RT-PCR of the TCR CDR3. TCRdb independently ran MiXCR on the multiplex PCR reads; one entry per CDR3 protein. The sample holds fewer than 350,000 distinct CDR3 sequences; 15% to 20% are singletons and the top ten take 15% to 19%. This clonotype was seen at least ten times. What it recognizes is unknown.

Sample: blood. V usage is TRBV6-5 and J usage is TRBJ1-1, with D unresolved. This clonotype was obtained from a woman aged 40 to 50 with Graves' ophthalmopathy. CDR3 loop: CASRHTMDEVTEAFF. The DNA of the CDR3 is TGTGCCAGCAGACACACGATGGACGAGGTGACTGAAGCTTTCTTT.